This T cell receptor beta chain was captured by sequencing in a study of blood T cell repertoires in COVID-19. Overall study context: PBMCs, B-cell-depleted T cells, or T cells were the source of the cDNA or gDNA that made up the material.

The germline V gene has CDR1 MNHEY and CDR2 SMNVEV (reference sequence). V lost 6 bases to trimming and J lost 9 bases; unmatched junction nucleotides: 6. This CDR3 is built from 14 residues. The data were produced by immunoSEQ multiplex PCR, yet TCRdb's version contains in-frame clones alone and is incomplete. The sample yields about 230,000 clones, around 83% seen once. The TCR was taken from a man aged 35 to 55 who had recovered from COVID-19. The sequenced sample was peripheral blood. The genes are TRBV27 and TRBJ1-6; 9 bases line up with TRBD1. CDR3 coding DNA: TGTGCCAGCAGGAAGGGACAGGGAGGTTCACCCCTCCACTTT. This gives the protein CASRKGQGGSPLHF.